This T cell receptor beta chain was identified during a study of blood T cell repertoires in COVID-19. Study in general: COVID-19 samples from acute and convalescent phases originated in the United States, Italy and Spain. PBMCs, B-cell-depleted T cells, or T cells were the source of the cDNA or gDNA that made up the material.

Authors' processing steps: By means of reference gene primer amplification, nucleated cell counts were estimated. Profiling relied on immunoSEQ multiplex PCR, and the TCRdb table lists in-frame clones only, not all of them. For V, J and clone size, that table is used; D and trimming come from the DNA. The sample shows under 200,000 clones, 87% of them seen only once. CDR1 MNHNY and CDR2 SVGAGI come from the germline V gene (reference sequence). The ends were cut back, 2 bases at V and 9 bases at J, with 20 bases in the middle. CDR3 size: 16 residues. V usage is TRBV6-6 and J usage is TRBJ1-3; D call uncertain. The receptor's source is a man between 35 and 55 years old with active or convalescent COVID-19. Material for sequencing was peripheral blood. Written as DNA, the CDR3 is TGTGCCAGCAGTTACCGAATAAAGCCCCAACCAAGCACCATATATTTT. Translation: CASSYRIKPQPSTIYF.